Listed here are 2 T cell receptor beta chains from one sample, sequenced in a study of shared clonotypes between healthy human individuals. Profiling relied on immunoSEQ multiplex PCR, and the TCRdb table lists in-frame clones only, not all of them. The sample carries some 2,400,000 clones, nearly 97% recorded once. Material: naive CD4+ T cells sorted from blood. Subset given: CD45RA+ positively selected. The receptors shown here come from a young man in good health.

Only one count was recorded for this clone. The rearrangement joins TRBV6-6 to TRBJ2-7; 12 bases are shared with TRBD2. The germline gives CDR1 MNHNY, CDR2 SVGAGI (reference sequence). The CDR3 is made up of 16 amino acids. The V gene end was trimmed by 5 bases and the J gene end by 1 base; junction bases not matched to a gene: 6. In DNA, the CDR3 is TGTGCCAGCAGTCTCGGACTAGCGGGAATTTCCTACGAGCAGTACTTC. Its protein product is CASSLGLAGISYEQYF.

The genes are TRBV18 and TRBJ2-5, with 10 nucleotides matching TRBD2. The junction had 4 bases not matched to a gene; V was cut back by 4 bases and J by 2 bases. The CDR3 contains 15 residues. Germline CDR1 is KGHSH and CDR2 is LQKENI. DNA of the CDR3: TGTGCCAGCTCACGGACTAGCGGAACTCAAGAGACCCAGTACTTC. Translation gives CASSRTSGTQETQYF.